Listed below are T cell receptor beta chains from one sample, sequenced in a study of blood T cell repertoires in COVID-19. Some clones are missing from TCRdb's copy, which holds only in-frame ones; the method was immunoSEQ multiplex PCR. The sample has 200,000 to 250,000 clones, about 84% seen once; the top ten hold 1.8%. The specimen was PBMCs or T cells enriched from blood (not recorded which). These receptors were obtained from a man in his 60s who had recovered from COVID-19. Each CDR3 is given with its conserved first and last residue. D genes are given only for firm matches. Not all rows give a size; the values are once, few, many and, for expanded clones, a class.

cdr3_length: 13
v_call: TRBV19
clone_size: .
d_call: .
j_call: TRBJ1-3
cdr3_aa: CASAEGSGNTIYF
cdr3_nt: TGTGCCAGCGCGGAGGGCTCAGGAAACACCATATATTTT

cdr3_length: 18
v_call: TRBV4-3
clone_size: .
d_call: TRBD1
j_call: TRBJ2-3
cdr3_aa: CASSQDLSGQGIGYTQYF
cdr3_nt: TGCGCCAGCAGCCAAGATCTGTCCGGACAGGGTATTGGGTATACGCAGTATTTT

cdr3_length: 14
v_call: TRBV15
clone_size: .
d_call: .
j_call: TRBJ2-7
cdr3_aa: CATSRDGGAYEQYF
cdr3_nt: TGTGCCACCAGCAGAGACGGCGGGGCCTACGAGCAGTACTTC

cdr3_length: 15
v_call: TRBV7-2
clone_size: few
d_call: .
j_call: TRBJ1-2
cdr3_aa: CAGRLGGTTNYGYTF
cdr3_nt: TGTGCCGGCAGACTCGGAGGTACAACTAACTATGGCTACACCTTC

cdr3_length: 14
v_call: TRBV5-6
clone_size: once
d_call: .
j_call: TRBJ1-2
cdr3_aa: CASSLLAGLYGYTF
cdr3_nt: TGTGCCAGCAGCTTGTTGGCAGGATTATATGGCTACACCTTC

cdr3_length: 16
v_call: TRBV4-3
clone_size: .
d_call: .
j_call: TRBJ2-7
cdr3_aa: CASSQGRGRDNYEQYF
cdr3_nt: TGCGCCAGCAGCCAAGGCAGGGGACGGGACAACTACGAGCAGTACTTC

cdr3_length: 17
v_call: TRBV15
clone_size: .
d_call: .
j_call: TRBJ1-3
cdr3_aa: CATSRQTWGEAGNTIYF
cdr3_nt: TGTGCCACCAGCAGACAAACCTGGGGGGAGGCTGGAAACACCATATATTTT

cdr3_length: 17
v_call: TRBV3-1/TRBV3-2
clone_size: .
d_call: TRBD1
j_call: TRBJ2-3
cdr3_aa: CASSQEGWDSSTDTQYF
cdr3_nt: TGTGCCAGCAGCCAAGAGGGTTGGGACAGTAGCACAGATACGCAGTATTTT

cdr3_length: 15
v_call: TRBV10-2
clone_size: .
d_call: .
j_call: TRBJ1-4
cdr3_aa: CASSEEGGLGEKLFF
cdr3_nt: TGCGCCAGCAGTGAGGAGGGGGGGCTTGGCGAAAAACTGTTTTTT

cdr3_length: 18
v_call: TRBV30
clone_size: .
d_call: TRBD1
j_call: TRBJ1-1
cdr3_aa: CAWTPRATGQGRNTEAFF
cdr3_nt: TGTGCCTGGACTCCTAGGGCGACGGGACAGGGAAGAAACACTGAAGCTTTCTTT

cdr3_length: 15
v_call: TRBV19
clone_size: few
d_call: .
j_call: TRBJ1-5
cdr3_aa: CATLNPGKGNQPQHF
cdr3_nt: TGTGCCACCTTAAACCCGGGTAAGGGCAATCAGCCCCAGCATTTT

cdr3_length: 16
v_call: TRBV11-1
clone_size: .
d_call: TRBD2
j_call: TRBJ2-1
cdr3_aa: CASSSRLASSYNEQFF
cdr3_nt: TGTGCCAGCAGCTCGCGACTAGCCAGCTCCTACAATGAGCAGTTCTTC

cdr3_length: 13
v_call: TRBV12-3/TRBV12-4
clone_size: .
d_call: .
j_call: TRBJ1-2
cdr3_aa: CASTSTGFDGYTF
cdr3_nt: TGTGCCAGCACTTCGACGGGGTTTGATGGCTACACCTTC

cdr3_length: 15
v_call: TRBV6-2/TRBV6-3
clone_size: .
d_call: TRBD2
j_call: TRBJ2-5
cdr3_aa: CASSYSGSGGVTQYF
cdr3_nt: TGTGCCAGCAGTTACTCGGGTAGCGGGGGGGTCACCCAGTACTTC

cdr3_length: 15
v_call: TRBV6-5
clone_size: .
d_call: TRBD1
j_call: TRBJ2-5
cdr3_aa: CASSYWGQGGETQYF
cdr3_nt: TGTGCCAGCAGTTACTGGGGACAGGGAGGCGAGACCCAGTACTTC

cdr3_length: 15
v_call: TRBV7-2
clone_size: .
d_call: TRBD1
j_call: TRBJ2-1
cdr3_aa: CASSFAPGQVNEQFF
cdr3_nt: TGTGCCAGCAGCTTTGCCCCGGGACAGGTCAATGAGCAGTTCTTC

cdr3_length: 14
v_call: TRBV9
clone_size: .
d_call: TRBD1
j_call: TRBJ1-5
cdr3_aa: CASSGQGGNQPQHF
cdr3_nt: TGTGCCAGCAGTGGACAGGGAGGCAATCAGCCCCAGCATTTT

cdr3_length: 14
v_call: TRBV7-2
clone_size: .
d_call: TRBD2
j_call: TRBJ2-7
cdr3_aa: CASSVLARSYEQYF
cdr3_nt: TGTGCCAGCAGCGTACTAGCGCGCTCCTACGAGCAGTACTTC

cdr3_length: 15
v_call: TRBV4-2
clone_size: .
d_call: .
j_call: TRBJ1-2
cdr3_aa: CASSEASPGTGGYTF
cdr3_nt: TGTGCCAGCAGCGAAGCTTCCCCCGGGACTGGTGGCTACACCTTC

cdr3_length: 14
v_call: TRBV6-2/TRBV6-3
clone_size: .
d_call: .
j_call: TRBJ1-1
cdr3_aa: CASSYGRKNTEAFF
cdr3_nt: TGTGCCAGCAGTTACGGTAGAAAGAACACTGAAGCTTTCTTT

cdr3_length: 17
v_call: TRBV19
clone_size: .
d_call: .
j_call: TRBJ1-3
cdr3_aa: CASSIGRGLGSGNTIYF
cdr3_nt: TGTGCCAGTAGTATAGGAAGGGGTCTCGGCTCTGGAAACACCATATATTTT

cdr3_length: 16
v_call: TRBV11-3
clone_size: .
d_call: TRBD1
j_call: TRBJ2-4
cdr3_aa: CASSNRDREGKNIQYF
cdr3_nt: TGTGCCAGCAGCAATCGGGACAGGGAAGGCAAAAACATTCAGTACTTC

cdr3_length: 14
v_call: TRBV7-6
clone_size: once
d_call: .
j_call: TRBJ2-2
cdr3_aa: CASSLNARTGELFF
cdr3_nt: TGTGCCAGCAGCTTAAACGCTAGGACCGGGGAGCTGTTTTTT

cdr3_length: 17
v_call: TRBV4-2
clone_size: .
d_call: .
j_call: TRBJ1-3
cdr3_aa: CASSQAEAEYSGNTIYF
cdr3_nt: TGTGCCAGCAGCCAGGCCGAGGCGGAGTACTCTGGAAACACCATATATTTT

cdr3_length: 15
v_call: TRBV2
clone_size: .
d_call: .
j_call: TRBJ1-2
cdr3_aa: CASSESMGAHYGYTF
cdr3_nt: TGTGCCAGCAGTGAATCCATGGGGGCGCACTATGGCTACACCTTC

cdr3_length: 15
v_call: TRBV2
clone_size: once
d_call: TRBD2
j_call: TRBJ2-1
cdr3_aa: CASRPSSGGYNEQFF
cdr3_nt: TGTGCCAGCAGGCCTTCTAGCGGGGGTTACAATGAGCAGTTCTTC

cdr3_length: 13
v_call: TRBV11-3
clone_size: .
d_call: .
j_call: TRBJ1-1
cdr3_aa: CASSVNRDTEAFF
cdr3_nt: TGTGCCAGCAGCGTAAATCGGGACACTGAAGCTTTCTTT

cdr3_length: 11
v_call: TRBV10-2
clone_size: .
d_call: TRBD2
j_call: TRBJ2-1
cdr3_aa: CASTPGLAQFF
cdr3_nt: TGCGCCAGCACTCCGGGACTAGCGCAATTCTTC

cdr3_length: 16
v_call: TRBV30
clone_size: few
d_call: .
j_call: TRBJ1-6
cdr3_aa: CAWSVLRSSYNSPLHF
cdr3_nt: TGTGCCTGGAGTGTACTACGGAGCTCCTATAATTCACCCCTCCACTTT

cdr3_length: 14
v_call: TRBV24-1
clone_size: .
d_call: .
j_call: TRBJ1-2
cdr3_aa: CATSARQGFGGYTF
cdr3_nt: TGTGCCACCAGTGCCCGCCAGGGCTTCGGTGGCTACACCTTC

cdr3_length: 13
v_call: TRBV7-8
clone_size: .
d_call: .
j_call: TRBJ2-7
cdr3_aa: CASSLGSISEQYF
cdr3_nt: TGTGCCAGCAGCTTAGGCTCTATTTCCGAGCAGTACTTC

cdr3_length: 14
v_call: TRBV7-2
clone_size: .
d_call: TRBD1
j_call: TRBJ1-4
cdr3_aa: CASSPRDSYEKLFF
cdr3_nt: TGTGCCAGCAGCCCCAGGGACAGCTATGAAAAACTGTTTTTT

cdr3_length: 13
v_call: TRBV24-1
clone_size: .
d_call: .
j_call: TRBJ2-1
cdr3_aa: CATSPPGIGEQFF
cdr3_nt: TGTGCCACCAGCCCCCCGGGGATAGGTGAGCAGTTCTTC

cdr3_length: 13
v_call: TRBV2
clone_size: .
d_call: TRBD1
j_call: TRBJ1-3
cdr3_aa: CASHRGSGNTIYF
cdr3_nt: TGTGCCAGCCACAGGGGCTCTGGAAACACCATATATTTT

cdr3_length: 13
v_call: TRBV3-1/TRBV3-2
clone_size: .
d_call: .
j_call: TRBJ2-7
cdr3_aa: CASSQAGKGKQYF
cdr3_nt: TGTGCCAGCAGCCAAGCAGGGAAGGGCAAGCAGTACTTC

cdr3_length: 13
v_call: TRBV4-3
clone_size: .
d_call: TRBD1
j_call: TRBJ2-1
cdr3_aa: CASSRETGGEQFF
cdr3_nt: TGCGCCAGCAGCCGGGAGACAGGGGGTGAGCAGTTCTTC

cdr3_length: 14
v_call: TRBV29-1
clone_size: once
d_call: TRBD1
j_call: TRBJ2-1
cdr3_aa: CSVGQGRSYNEQFF
cdr3_nt: TGCAGCGTCGGACAGGGGCGGTCCTACAATGAGCAGTTCTTC

cdr3_length: 15
v_call: TRBV7-2
clone_size: .
d_call: .
j_call: TRBJ2-5
cdr3_aa: CASSSATGLEETQYF
cdr3_nt: TGTGCCAGCAGCTCCGCCACGGGACTTGAAGAGACCCAGTACTTC

cdr3_length: 15
v_call: TRBV5-6
clone_size: .
d_call: .
j_call: TRBJ2-4
cdr3_aa: CASSLNPSKKGIQYF
cdr3_nt: TGTGCCAGCAGCTTGAACCCATCTAAAAAGGGGATTCAGTACTTC

cdr3_length: 14
v_call: TRBV11-2
clone_size: once
d_call: .
j_call: TRBJ2-7
cdr3_aa: CASSLTRFSYEQYF
cdr3_nt: TGTGCCAGCAGCTTAACCAGGTTCTCCTACGAGCAGTACTTC

cdr3_length: 15
v_call: TRBV6-6
clone_size: .
d_call: TRBD1
j_call: TRBJ2-2
cdr3_aa: CASSYSHRGTGELFF
cdr3_nt: TGTGCCAGCAGTTACTCGCACAGGGGGACCGGGGAGCTGTTTTTT

cdr3_length: 14
v_call: TRBV13
clone_size: .
d_call: .
j_call: TRBJ1-6
cdr3_aa: CASSWIGSGSPLHF
cdr3_nt: TGTGCCAGCAGCTGGATAGGGTCGGGGTCACCCCTCCACTTT

cdr3_length: 15
v_call: TRBV4-2
clone_size: .
d_call: .
j_call: TRBJ1-3
cdr3_aa: CASSQKDGGGNTIYF
cdr3_nt: TGTGCCAGCAGCCAAAAGGACGGAGGCGGGAACACCATATATTTT

cdr3_length: 15
v_call: TRBV7-2
clone_size: .
d_call: .
j_call: TRBJ1-3
cdr3_aa: CASSLGPGSGNTIYF
cdr3_nt: TGTGCCAGCAGCTTAGGCCCAGGTTCAGGAAACACCATATATTTT

cdr3_length: 17
v_call: TRBV7-9
clone_size: .
d_call: TRBD2
j_call: TRBJ2-5
cdr3_aa: CASSFFVNRDYQETQYF
cdr3_nt: TGTGCCAGCAGCTTTTTTGTTAACCGGGACTATCAAGAGACCCAGTACTTC

cdr3_length: 15
v_call: TRBV7-2
clone_size: .
d_call: TRBD2
j_call: TRBJ2-2
cdr3_aa: CASSPRTSAPGELFF
cdr3_nt: TGTGCCAGCAGCCCCCGGACTAGCGCTCCCGGGGAGCTGTTTTTT

cdr3_length: 14
v_call: TRBV9
clone_size: .
d_call: .
j_call: TRBJ2-7
cdr3_aa: CASSVEGGFDEQYF
cdr3_nt: TGTGCCAGCAGCGTAGAAGGAGGGTTCGACGAGCAGTACTTC

cdr3_length: 15
v_call: TRBV7-8
clone_size: .
d_call: .
j_call: TRBJ1-1
cdr3_aa: CASSLEGTLNTEAFF
cdr3_nt: TGTGCCAGCAGCTTAGAGGGGACTTTGAACACTGAAGCTTTCTTT

cdr3_length: 20
v_call: TRBV6-2/TRBV6-3
clone_size: .
d_call: .
j_call: TRBJ2-3
cdr3_aa: CASSYSWLFLLVFSTDTQYF
cdr3_nt: TGTGCCAGCAGTTACTCTTGGCTCTTTTTGCTCGTATTTAGCACAGATACGCAGTATTTT

cdr3_length: 13
v_call: TRBV15
clone_size: .
d_call: .
j_call: TRBJ1-2
cdr3_aa: CATSKDRNYGYTF
cdr3_nt: TGTGCCACCAGTAAAGACAGGAACTATGGCTACACCTTC

cdr3_length: 15
v_call: TRBV5-1
clone_size: .
d_call: .
j_call: TRBJ2-3
cdr3_aa: CASSLDLDYTDTQYF
cdr3_nt: TGCGCCAGCAGCTTGGATCTGGACTACACAGATACGCAGTATTTT

cdr3_length: 17
v_call: TRBV19
clone_size: .
d_call: .
j_call: TRBJ2-2
cdr3_aa: CASSNPRRGGDTGELFF
cdr3_nt: TGTGCCAGTAGTAATCCTCGTCGCGGGGGCGACACCGGGGAGCTGTTTTTT

cdr3_length: 16
v_call: TRBV4-2
clone_size: .
d_call: .
j_call: TRBJ1-5
cdr3_aa: CASSQGWSGNNQPQHF
cdr3_nt: TGTGCCAGCAGCCAAGGTTGGTCAGGGAACAATCAGCCCCAGCATTTT

cdr3_length: 13
v_call: TRBV2
clone_size: .
d_call: .
j_call: TRBJ1-1
cdr3_aa: CASSADSNTEAFF
cdr3_nt: TGTGCCAGCAGTGCGGACAGTAACACTGAAGCTTTCTTT

cdr3_length: 14
v_call: TRBV5-1
clone_size: .
d_call: TRBD1
j_call: TRBJ1-2
cdr3_aa: CASSPQGYDYGYTF
cdr3_nt: TGCGCCAGCAGCCCACAGGGGTATGATTATGGCTACACCTTC

cdr3_length: 14
v_call: TRBV29-1
clone_size: .
d_call: .
j_call: TRBJ1-2
cdr3_aa: CSVEDRAGLGGYTF
cdr3_nt: TGCAGCGTTGAAGATAGGGCGGGGCTAGGTGGCTACACCTTC

cdr3_length: 14
v_call: TRBV19
clone_size: .
d_call: .
j_call: TRBJ1-6
cdr3_aa: CASSIASSNSPLHF
cdr3_nt: TGTGCCAGTAGTATTGCCAGTTCTAATTCACCCCTCCACTTT

cdr3_length: 13
v_call: TRBV18
clone_size: .
d_call: TRBD1
j_call: TRBJ1-2
cdr3_aa: CASSYGQGNGYTF
cdr3_nt: TGTGCCAGCTCATATGGACAGGGTAATGGCTACACCTTC